This T cell receptor (beta chain) was observed in a study of shared clonotypes between healthy human individuals. Points on this clone: The antigen remains undetermined.

CDR3 length: 14 residues. Looked up from germline, CDR1 is MDHEN and CDR2 is SYDVKM. V lost 5 bases, J lost 2 bases, and 6 bases stayed unmatched. Several immunoSEQ plates held equal portions of the genomic DNA taken from each subset. The assay was immunoSEQ multiplex PCR, and TCRdb's table has in-frame clones only and misses some. The top ten clones hold about 0.32% of a sample with about 380,000 clones, approximately 96% of them seen once. General study findings and limits: Generally, naive subsets (rather than memory subsets) showed larger estimated richness.

The study drew its donors from healthy HIV-negative adults without recent acute infections or vaccinations. The receptor was isolated from a man younger than 45 in good health. The V gene is TRBV28, the J gene TRBJ2-7; 7 bases are shared with TRBD2. Sequencing used memory CD8+ T cells sorted from blood. Subset in this sample: CD45RO+ cells pooled with CCR7-negative TemRA cells. CDR3 amino acids: CASSLPGLPYEQYF. CDR3 DNA sequence: TGTGCCAGCAGTCTCCCGGGACTACCCTACGAGCAGTACTTC.